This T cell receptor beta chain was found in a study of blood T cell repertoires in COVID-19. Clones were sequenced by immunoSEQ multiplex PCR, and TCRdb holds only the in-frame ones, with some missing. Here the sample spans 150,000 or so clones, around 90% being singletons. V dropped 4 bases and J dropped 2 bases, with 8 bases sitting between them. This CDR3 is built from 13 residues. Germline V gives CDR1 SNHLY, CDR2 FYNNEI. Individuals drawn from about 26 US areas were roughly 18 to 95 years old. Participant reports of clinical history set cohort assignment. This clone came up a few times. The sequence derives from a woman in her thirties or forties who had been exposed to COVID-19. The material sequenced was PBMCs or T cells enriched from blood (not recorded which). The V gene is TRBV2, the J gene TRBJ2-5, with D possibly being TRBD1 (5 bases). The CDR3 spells CASSAQAQETQYF. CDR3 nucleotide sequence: TGTGCCAGCAGTGCACAGGCACAAGAGACCCAGTACTTC.